A single sample is the source of the 4 T cell receptor beta chains below, sequenced in a study of blood T cell repertoires in COVID-19. Profiled with immunoSEQ multiplex PCR; TCRdb holds only in-frame clones, not every one. The sample gives some 250,000 clones, approximately 88% of which show up once; roughly 0.8% is in the top ten. The sample comprised peripheral blood. Every receptor here comes from a woman aged 25 to 45 with acute or convalescent COVID-19.

This chain links TRBV27 with TRBJ1-5; D perhaps matches TRBD1 (6 bases). This CDR3 spans 17 amino acids. V was pared by 2 bases and J by 10 bases, with 24 bases between. Germline V lookup: CDR1 MNHEY, CDR2 SMNVEV (reference sequence). The DNA of the CDR3 is TGTGCCAGCAGTTTAAAAGGAAAACAGGGAATATTTGGTCCCCAGCATTTT. It yields the protein CASSLKGKQGIFGPQHF.

The chain employs TRBV3-1 (or the pseudogene TRBV3-2) and TRBJ1-4, with 11 nucleotides matching TRBD1. Unmatched junction bases numbered 11, after V lost 4 bases and J lost 4 bases. The germline V gene has CDR1 LGHDT and CDR2 YNNKEL (reference sequence). The CDR3 is 18 residues long. As DNA, the CDR3 is TGTGCCAGCAGCCGAGGACAGGGGGCAGGCATAAATAATGAAAAACTGTTTTTT. Amino acids: CASSRGQGAGINNEKLFF.

This rearrangement joins TRBV19 to TRBJ1-4; D not certain. This CDR3 contains 16 residues. The germline V gene has CDR1 LNHDA and CDR2 SQIVND (reference sequence). The germline V and J ends were trimmed by 6 bases and 8 bases, with 22 bases remaining between them. CDR3 in amino acids: CASRVAKTGDREKLFF. The CDR3 DNA sequence: TGTGCCAGTAGAGTGGCAAAGACCGGGGATAGGGAAAAACTGTTTTTT.

The rearrangement links TRBV6-9 to TRBJ1-1; D is possibly TRBD1 (5 bases). Germline CDR1 is MNHGY and CDR2 is SVAAGI. V was pared by 2 bases and J by 5 bases, with 9 bases between. The CDR3 is 13 residues long. The CDR3 sequence is CASSYRGGTEAFF. CDR3 coding DNA: TGTGCCAGCAGTTATCGGGGGGGGACTGAAGCTTTCTTT.